This T cell receptor (beta chain) stems from a study of T cells in Graves' hyperthyroidism and ophthalmopathy. Regarding the study as a whole: Most clonotypes that expanded in the thyroid above 0.001 also showed up in blood. The model anticipated ophthalmopathy a median about six months pre-onset.

The J segment lost 1 base and the V segment lost 0 bases, leaving 8 bases of the junction unmatched. The CDR3 totals 17 residues. Germline assignment: CDR1 SGHDN and CDR2 FVKESK. Turning to this clonotype: The antigen remains undetermined.

The diagnoses drew upon clinical symptoms, serum thyroxine and TRAb, thyroid ultrasound and orbital computed tomography. The source material, RNA transcripts, was used to amplify TCR beta CDR3 regions. RT-PCR in the first round (using the HTBI primer set) targeted the TCR CDR3. Using its own MiXCR run on the multiplex PCR reads, TCRdb lists one record per CDR3 protein. This sample has 500,000 to 650,000 distinct CDR3 sequences; approximately 15% occur once, and the top ten carry 12%. This chain uses TRBV14 with TRBJ2-5, with 7 bases identical to TRBD2. The sample comprised blood. This TCR derives from a woman in her 50s with Graves' ophthalmopathy. This CDR3 is CASSQDTPGGFQETQYF. The CDR3 bases are TGTGCCAGCAGCCAAGATACGCCGGGAGGCTTCCAAGAGACCCAGTACTTC.